This entry is about one T cell receptor (beta chain). What it binds is unknown. The data were obtained in a study of siplizumab effects on memory and regulatory T cells. Regarding the study as a whole: Under siplizumab, an average around 69% of mappable alloreactive CD4+ clones were Treg-derived, compared with more than 25% in controls. Alloreactive sequences tracing back to unstimulated CD4+ memory cells fell significantly with siplizumab. It was not possible to assign a naive or memory phenotype to roughly 80-95% of proliferating CD4+ or CD8+ clones.

This table comes from immunoSEQ multiplex PCR, and its TCRdb copy is limited to in-frame clones, with some not included. The sample has more than 95,000 clones; under 95% are singletons. Germline loops: CDR1 SNHLY, CDR2 FYNNEI. Trimming stripped 4 bases from V and 0 bases from J, with 10 bases between. The length of the CDR3 is 15 residues. The chain is built from TRBV2 and TRBJ2-1, with no clear D. This TCR came from a human donor in good health. Sequencing was performed on CD4+ T cells sorted from blood. The CDR3 sequence: CASSAQLSSYNEQFF. The CDR3 coding sequence is TGTGCCAGCAGTGCTCAGCTGAGCTCCTACAATGAGCAGTTCTTC. Combining the CDR3 with reference TRBV2 and TRBJ2-1 gives the whole variable domain EPEVTQTPSHQVTQMGQEVILRCVPISNHLYFYWYRQILGQKVEFLVSFYNNEISEKSEIFDDQFSVERPDGSNFTLKIRSTKLEDSAMYFCASSAQLSSYNEQFFGPGTRLTVL.